The rows below give T cell receptor beta chains drawn from one sample of a study of PD-1 blockade in mismatch repair-deficient tumors. The protocol was immunoSEQ multiplex PCR, while the TCRdb copy is restricted to in-frame clones and leaves out a portion. The sample holds fewer than 10,000 clones, more than 70% seen once. This material consisted of PBMCs, taken 46 to 48 weeks after starting pembrolizumab. The receptors were sampled from an adult with mismatch repair-deficient cancer. The CDR3 runs from the conserved cysteine through the conserved F or W. The D gene is left open where the match is weak.

TRBV6-5	15	-	TRBJ2-3	CASSYRGHSTDTQYF
TRBV6-6	16	TRBD2	TRBJ2-7	CASSPGLAGAEGGQYF
TRBV27	14	TRBD2	TRBJ2-7	CASSLLRGGDEQYF
TRBV11-2	17	TRBD1	TRBJ1-1	CASSLWDKDRGNTEAFF
TRBV9	14	TRBD2	TRBJ2-5	CASSARTSGGNQYF
TRBV6-5	13	-	TRBJ2-7	CASSRPTQETQYF
TRBV7-2	17	TRBD2	TRBJ2-1	CASSQGNRGGAYNEQFF
TRBV6-5	15	-	TRBJ1-6	CASSYSQINNSPLHF
TRBV7-2	15	TRBD1	TRBJ2-7	CASSLGTGNPYEQYF
TRBV5-4	16	TRBD1	TRBJ2-5	CASSSGPTGGRETQYF
TRBV30	13	-	TRBJ2-3	CAWSMASLGTQYF
TRBV28	16	TRBD1	TRBJ2-7	CASSFSHRDRTYEQYF
TRBV27	15	TRBD1	TRBJ2-1	CATAGGDHPWGEQFF
TRBV27	14	-	TRBJ2-1	CASSLTETYNEQFF
TRBV30	17	TRBD2	TRBJ2-5	CAWSRYPSGSSGETQYF
TRBV5-1	15	TRBD1	TRBJ1-1	CASSLRDRANTEAFF
TRBV7-9	15	-	TRBJ2-1	CASSFATSSYNEQFF
TRBV7-9	14	-	TRBJ2-7	CASSLSGIVYEQYF
TRBV19	14	TRBD2	TRBJ2-1	CASSSSGRWNEQFF
TRBV19	14	-	TRBJ2-3	CASSNFASTDTQYF
TRBV5-1	16	TRBD1	TRBJ2-2	CASSPSGQGAPGELFF
TRBV5-6	17	-	TRBJ1-1	CASSLAGADGVNTEAFF
TRBV5-6	14	-	TRBJ2-1	CASSFRRSYNEQFF
TRBV12-5	18	TRBD1	TRBJ2-7	CASGLVILDRGKSYEQYF